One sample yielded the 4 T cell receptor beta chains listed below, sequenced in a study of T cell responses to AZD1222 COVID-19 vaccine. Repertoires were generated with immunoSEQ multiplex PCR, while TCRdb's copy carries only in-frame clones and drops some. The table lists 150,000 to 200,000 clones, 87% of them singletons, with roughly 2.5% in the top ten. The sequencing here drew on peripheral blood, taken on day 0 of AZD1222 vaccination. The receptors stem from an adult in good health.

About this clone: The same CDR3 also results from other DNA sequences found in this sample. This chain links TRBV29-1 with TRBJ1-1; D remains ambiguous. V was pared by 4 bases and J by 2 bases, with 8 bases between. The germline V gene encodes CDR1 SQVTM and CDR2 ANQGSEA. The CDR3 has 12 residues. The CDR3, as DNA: TGCAGCGTTGTAGTGGGAAACACTGAAGCTTTCTTT. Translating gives CSVVVGNTEAFF.

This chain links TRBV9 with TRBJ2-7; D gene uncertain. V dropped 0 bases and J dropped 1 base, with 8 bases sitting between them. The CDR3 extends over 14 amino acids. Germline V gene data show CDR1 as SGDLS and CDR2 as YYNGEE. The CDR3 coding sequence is TGTGCCAGCAGCGTAGCTGTTGGATCCTACGAGCAGTACTTC. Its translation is CASSVAVGSYEQYF.

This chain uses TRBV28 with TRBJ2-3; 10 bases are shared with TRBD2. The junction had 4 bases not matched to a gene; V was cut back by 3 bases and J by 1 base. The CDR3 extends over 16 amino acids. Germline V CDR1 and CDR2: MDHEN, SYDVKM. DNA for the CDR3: TGTGCCAGCAGTTTTTCCCTAGCGGGAGGCACAGATACGCAGTATTTT. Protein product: CASSFSLAGGTDTQYF.

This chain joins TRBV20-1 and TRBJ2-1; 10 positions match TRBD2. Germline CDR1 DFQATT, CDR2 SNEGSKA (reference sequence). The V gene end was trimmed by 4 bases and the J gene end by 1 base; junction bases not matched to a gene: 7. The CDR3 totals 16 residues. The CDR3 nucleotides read TGCAGTGCTAATGATCCTAGCGGGGGATCCTACAATGAGCAGTTCTTC. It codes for CSANDPSGGSYNEQFF.